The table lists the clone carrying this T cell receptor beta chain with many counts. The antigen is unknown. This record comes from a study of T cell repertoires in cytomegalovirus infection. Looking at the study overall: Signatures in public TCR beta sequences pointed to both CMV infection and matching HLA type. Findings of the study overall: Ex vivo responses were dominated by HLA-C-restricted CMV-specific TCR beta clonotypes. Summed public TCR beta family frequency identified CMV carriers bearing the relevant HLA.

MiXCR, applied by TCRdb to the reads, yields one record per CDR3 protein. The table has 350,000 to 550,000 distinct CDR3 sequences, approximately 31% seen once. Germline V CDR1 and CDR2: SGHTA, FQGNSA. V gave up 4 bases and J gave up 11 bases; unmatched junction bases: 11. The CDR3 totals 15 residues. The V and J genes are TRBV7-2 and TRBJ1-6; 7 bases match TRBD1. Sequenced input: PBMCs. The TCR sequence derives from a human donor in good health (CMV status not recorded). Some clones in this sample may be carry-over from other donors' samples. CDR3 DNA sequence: TGTGCCAGCAGCTCCTCGGGACAGATTTCCACACCCCTCCACTTT. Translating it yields CASSSSGQISTPLHF. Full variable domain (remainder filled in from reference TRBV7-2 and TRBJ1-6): GAGVSQSPSNKVTEKGKDVELRCDPISGHTALYWYRQSLGQGLEFLIYFQGNSAPDKSGLPSDRFSAERTGGSVSTLTIQRTQQEDSAVYLCASSSSGQISTPLHFGNGTRLTVT.